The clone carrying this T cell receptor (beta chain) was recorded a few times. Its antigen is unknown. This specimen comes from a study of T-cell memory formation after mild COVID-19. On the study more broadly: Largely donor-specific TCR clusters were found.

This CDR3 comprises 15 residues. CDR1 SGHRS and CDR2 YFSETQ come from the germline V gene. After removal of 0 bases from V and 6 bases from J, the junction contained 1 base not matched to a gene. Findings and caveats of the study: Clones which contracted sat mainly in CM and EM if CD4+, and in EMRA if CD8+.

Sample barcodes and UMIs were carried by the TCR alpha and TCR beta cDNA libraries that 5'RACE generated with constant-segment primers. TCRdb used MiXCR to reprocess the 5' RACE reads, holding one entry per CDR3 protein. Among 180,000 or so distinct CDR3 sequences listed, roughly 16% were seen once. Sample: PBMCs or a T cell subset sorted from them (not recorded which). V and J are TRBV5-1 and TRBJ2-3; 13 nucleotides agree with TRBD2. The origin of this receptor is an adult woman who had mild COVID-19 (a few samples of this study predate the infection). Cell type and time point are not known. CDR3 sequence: CASSLGLAGGDTQYF. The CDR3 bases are TGCGCCAGCAGCTTGGGACTAGCGGGAGGCGATACGCAGTATTTT.